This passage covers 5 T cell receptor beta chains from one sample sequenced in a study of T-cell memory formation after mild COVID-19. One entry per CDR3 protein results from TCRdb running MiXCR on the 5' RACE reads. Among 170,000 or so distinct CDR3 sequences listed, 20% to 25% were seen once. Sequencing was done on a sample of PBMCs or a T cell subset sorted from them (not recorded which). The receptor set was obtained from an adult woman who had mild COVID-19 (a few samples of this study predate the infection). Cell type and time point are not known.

CDR3 protein: CASSLDEGLPTDTQYF. In DNA form, the CDR3 reads TGTGCCAGCAGCCTAGACGAGGGACTCCCCACAGATACGCAGTATTTT. This chain links TRBV14 with TRBJ2-3; D might be TRBD2 (6 bases). Trimming cost V 4 bases and J 2 bases, with 16 bases left between them. This CDR3 has 16 residues. The V gene's germline CDR1 is SGHDN and CDR2 FVKESK.

CDR3 sequence reads: CSARAMETNHFF. The CDR3, as DNA: TGCAGTGCTCGGGCTATGGAAACGAATCATTTCTTT. The genes are TRBV20-1 and TRBJ1-1, with D uncertain. The CDR3 has 12 residues. V dropped 5 bases and J dropped 13 bases, with 20 bases sitting between them. Germline-derived CDR1 and CDR2 are DFQATT and SNEGSKA (reference sequence).

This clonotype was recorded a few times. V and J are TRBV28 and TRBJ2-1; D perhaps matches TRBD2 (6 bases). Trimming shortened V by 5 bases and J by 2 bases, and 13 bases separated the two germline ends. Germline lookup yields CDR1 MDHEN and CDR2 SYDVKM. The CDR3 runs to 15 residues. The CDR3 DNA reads TGTGCCAGCAGTCTCACGGGGGTGGCCTACAATGAGCAGTTCTTC. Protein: CASSLTGVAYNEQFF.

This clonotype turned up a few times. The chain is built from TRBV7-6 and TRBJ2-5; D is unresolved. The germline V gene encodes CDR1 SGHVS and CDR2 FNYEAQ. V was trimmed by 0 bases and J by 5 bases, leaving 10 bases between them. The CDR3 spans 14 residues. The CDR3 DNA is TGTGCCAGCAGCTTAGCGTGGGGTGGGGAGACCCAGTACTTC. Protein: CASSLAWGGETQYF.

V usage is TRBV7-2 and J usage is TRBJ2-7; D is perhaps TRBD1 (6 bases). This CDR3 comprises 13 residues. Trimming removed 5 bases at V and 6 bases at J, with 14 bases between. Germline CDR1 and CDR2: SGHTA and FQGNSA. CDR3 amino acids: CASSPWTASEQYF. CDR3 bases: TGTGCCAGCAGCCCCTGGACAGCCAGCGAGCAGTACTTC. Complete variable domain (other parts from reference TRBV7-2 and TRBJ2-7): GAGVSQSPSNKVTEKGKDVELRCDPISGHTALYWYRQSLGQGLEFLIYFQGNSAPDKSGLPSDRFSAERTGGSVSTLTIQRTQQEDSAVYLCASSPWTASEQYFGPGTRLTVT.